This T cell receptor (beta chain) was found in a study of cytomegalovirus exposure and HLA in healthy donors. On this clone: Its antigen remains unknown.

In the PCR, 60 Vbeta and 13 Jbeta primers were used. How the authors handled the data: A later analysis counted 80 million or so unique TCR beta chains, around 10 million shared. Clones were sequenced by immunoSEQ multiplex PCR, and TCRdb holds only the in-frame ones, with some missing. From that table come the V and J calls and clone size; the DNA was used to work out D and trimming. This sample has 40,000 to 55,000 clones, with less than 75% found just once. Study outcomes and limitations: When analyzed later, a missense DCLRE1C variant was found to be linked to TCR beta V- and J-gene trimming.

CDR3 length: 16 amino acids. The J gene is TRBJ2-1, the V gene TRBV7-5; whether TRBD1, the table's D call, matches the DNA was not checked. TRBV7-5 constitutes a pseudogene. The receptor was isolated from a man younger than 40 in good health and CMV-seronegative. Sequencing was performed on PBMCs. As DNA, the CDR3 is TGTGTCAGAAGCTTAGGTGCGCGGGACAGGGGGAATGAGCAGTTCTTC. Translation: CVRSLGARDRGNEQFF.